This T cell receptor (beta chain) was identified during a study of T-cell memory formation after mild COVID-19 (dated by TCRdb to about 2021). As for the study more broadly: Most TCR sequence clusters were specific to one of the two donors. In a couple of donors, T-cell clones that expanded and contracted after mild COVID-19 were followed by sequencing TCRalpha and TCRbeta repertoires longitudinally. The cohort was made up of two young adult volunteers, one female and one male, who were previously healthy. The investigation overall reported the following: Clones that contracted from day 15 to 85 showed balanced CD4/CD8 phenotypes, whereas a second wave of clones that expanded from day 15 to 37 leaned towards CD4+. The second-wave clones that peaked on day 37 were not confirmed to be SARS-CoV-2 specific. The study covered only a couple of mild cases, and larger cohorts including severe cases with pre-infection samples were considered necessary. Some responding clones were detected in pre-infection memory, which suggested that pre-existing cross-reactive memory T cells had joined the SARS-CoV-2 response. Contracting CD4+ clones were located mainly in the CM and EM memory subsets, whereas CD8+ clones were found to be enriched in EMRA.

PBMCs were isolated by Ficoll-Paque density gradient centrifugation. The sequencer listed for this sample is Illumina NovaSeq 6000. cDNA libraries for TCRalpha and TCRbeta were prepared by 5'RACE using constant-segment primers, with sample barcodes and unique molecular identifiers added. RNA was extracted from every sample with Trizol reagent. Libraries were amplified in two PCR steps, with a second sample barcode and Illumina TruSeq adapters added in the second step. Sequencing of libraries was performed on an Illumina NovaSeq with 2 x 150 bp paired-end reads. Per the original workflow: The reads were demultiplexed and collapsed into UMI-guided consensus sequences using migec v1.2.7. With mixcr v2.1.11, UMI consensuses were aligned to TRA and TRB V and J templates and assembled into clonotypes. A clonotype was counted as expanded or contracted only if both edgeR and NoisET called the change significant, with noise models trained on biological replicates. edgeR calls used a false discovery rate-adjusted p below 0.01 and a log2 fold-change threshold of 1. As an exploratory analysis of dynamics, PCA with hierarchical clustering was applied to max-normalized trajectories of the 1000 most abundant clonotypes. Separately sequenced CD4+ and CD8+ repertoires were used to assign a CD4 or CD8 phenotype to each responding clone. The public reads were quality trimmed at Q25 with fastp and then assembled into clones with MiXCR by TCRdb, keeping productive beta chains. Every entry covers one CDR3 protein and lists the most common genes and DNA from its rows. These V and J calls derive from TCRdb rather than the authors' analysis. The sample table holds approximately 150,000 distinct CDR3 sequences, of which about 19% were seen once. In total, the top ten clones hold over 2% of the sample.

The germline V gene (reference sequence) gives CDR1 as LGHDT and CDR2 as YNNKEL. V and J are truncated by 0 bases and 6 bases respectively, leaving an intervening sequence of 15 bases. The CDR3, cysteine through phenylalanine, is 16 amino acids long. Left in the record is the CDR3 DNA by itself, 48 bases read in frame from the first base. Remarks on this clonotype: Its binding antigen is unknown. Base qualities are not at hand, and no much larger clone is one base apart.

This sequence uses TRBV3-1 and TRBJ2-1; the D gene identity is not certain. What was sequenced was PBMCs or a T cell subset sorted from them (not recorded which). The TCR was taken from an adult woman who had mild COVID-19 (a few samples of this study predate the infection). The sample titles of this study are shuffled in the database, so cell type and time point are left out; the donor was told from shared clones. For the CDR3, the sequence is CASSQDRSEFLNEQFF. The DNA is as follows: TGTGCCAGCAGCCAAGATAGATCCGAGTTCCTCAATGAGCAGTTCTTC.